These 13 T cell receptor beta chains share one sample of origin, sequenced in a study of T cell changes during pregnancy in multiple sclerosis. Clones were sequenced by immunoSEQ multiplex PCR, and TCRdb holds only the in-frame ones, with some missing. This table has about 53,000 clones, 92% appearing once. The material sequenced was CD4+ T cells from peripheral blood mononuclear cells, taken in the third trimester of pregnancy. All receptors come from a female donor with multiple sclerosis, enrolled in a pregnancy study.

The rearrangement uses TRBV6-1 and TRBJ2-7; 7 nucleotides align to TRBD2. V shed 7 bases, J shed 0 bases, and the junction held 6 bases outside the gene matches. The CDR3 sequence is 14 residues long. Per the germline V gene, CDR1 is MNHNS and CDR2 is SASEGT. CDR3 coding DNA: TGTGCCAGCACGCTGGGGGGGAGCTCCTACGAGCAGTACTTC. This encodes CASTLGGSSYEQYF.

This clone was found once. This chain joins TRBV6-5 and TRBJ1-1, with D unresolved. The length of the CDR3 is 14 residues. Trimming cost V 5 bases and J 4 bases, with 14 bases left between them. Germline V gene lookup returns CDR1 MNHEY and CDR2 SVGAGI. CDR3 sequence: CASSLEGPATEAFF. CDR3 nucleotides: TGTGCCAGCAGTCTGGAGGGTCCAGCCACTGAAGCTTTCTTT.

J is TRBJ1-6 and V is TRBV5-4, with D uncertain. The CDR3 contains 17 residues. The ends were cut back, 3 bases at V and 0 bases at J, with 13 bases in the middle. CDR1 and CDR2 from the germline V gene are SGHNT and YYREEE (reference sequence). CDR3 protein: CASSSKEVDSYNSPLHF. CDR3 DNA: TGTGCCAGCAGCTCGAAGGAGGTGGACTCCTATAATTCACCCCTCCACTTT.

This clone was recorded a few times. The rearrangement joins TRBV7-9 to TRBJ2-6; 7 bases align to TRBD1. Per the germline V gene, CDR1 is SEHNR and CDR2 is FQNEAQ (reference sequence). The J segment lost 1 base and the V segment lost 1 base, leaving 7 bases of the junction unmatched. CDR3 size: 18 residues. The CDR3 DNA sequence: TGTGCCAGCAGCTTAGTAAAGGGGGCCTTATCTGGGGCCAACGTCCTGACTTTC. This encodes CASSLVKGALSGANVLTF.

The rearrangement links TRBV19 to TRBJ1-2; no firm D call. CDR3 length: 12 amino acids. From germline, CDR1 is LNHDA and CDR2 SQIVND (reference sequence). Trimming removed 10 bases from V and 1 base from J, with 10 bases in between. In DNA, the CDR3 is TGTGCCACGCAACTGCTTAACTATGGCTACACCTTC. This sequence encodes CATQLLNYGYTF.

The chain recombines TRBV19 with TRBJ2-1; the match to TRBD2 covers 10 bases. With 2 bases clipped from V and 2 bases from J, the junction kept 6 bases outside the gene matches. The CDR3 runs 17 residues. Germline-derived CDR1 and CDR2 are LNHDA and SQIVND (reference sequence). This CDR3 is CASSIYSGGATYNEQFF. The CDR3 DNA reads TGTGCCAGTAGTATATACAGCGGGGGGGCTACCTACAATGAGCAGTTCTTC.

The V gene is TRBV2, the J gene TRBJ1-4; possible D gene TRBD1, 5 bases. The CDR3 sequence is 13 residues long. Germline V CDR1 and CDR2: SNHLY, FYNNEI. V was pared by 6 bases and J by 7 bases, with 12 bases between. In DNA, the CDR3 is TGTGCCAGCAGAGCAGGGCTAGGTGAAAAACTGTTTTTT. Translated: CASRAGLGEKLFF.

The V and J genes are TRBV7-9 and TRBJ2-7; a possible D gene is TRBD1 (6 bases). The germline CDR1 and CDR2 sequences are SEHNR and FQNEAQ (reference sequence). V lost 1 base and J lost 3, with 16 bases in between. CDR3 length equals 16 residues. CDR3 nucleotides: TGTGCCAGCAGCTTAGGGCTCACCGGCAGGGGCTACGAGCAGTACTTC. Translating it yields CASSLGLTGRGYEQYF.

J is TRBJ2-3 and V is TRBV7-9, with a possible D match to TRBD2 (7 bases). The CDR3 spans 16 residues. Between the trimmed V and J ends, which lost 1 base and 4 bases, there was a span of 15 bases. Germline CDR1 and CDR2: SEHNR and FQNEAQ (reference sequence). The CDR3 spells CASSLERGGAADTQYF. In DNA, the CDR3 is TGTGCCAGCAGCTTAGAAAGGGGGGGGGCCGCAGATACGCAGTATTTT.

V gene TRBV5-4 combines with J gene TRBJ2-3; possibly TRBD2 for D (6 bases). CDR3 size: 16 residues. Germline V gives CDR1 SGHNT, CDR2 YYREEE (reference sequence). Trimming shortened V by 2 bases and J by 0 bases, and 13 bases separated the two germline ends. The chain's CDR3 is CASSFPRRGSTDTQYF. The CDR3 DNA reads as TGTGCCAGCAGCTTCCCTAGGCGGGGAAGCACAGATACGCAGTATTTT.

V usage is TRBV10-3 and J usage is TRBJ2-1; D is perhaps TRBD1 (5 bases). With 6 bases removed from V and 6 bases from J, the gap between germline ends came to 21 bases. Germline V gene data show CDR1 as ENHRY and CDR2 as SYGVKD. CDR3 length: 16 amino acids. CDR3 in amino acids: CAIRGSTASRVNEQFF. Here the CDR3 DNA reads TGTGCCATCAGGGGTTCGACAGCCAGCAGGGTCAATGAGCAGTTCTTC.

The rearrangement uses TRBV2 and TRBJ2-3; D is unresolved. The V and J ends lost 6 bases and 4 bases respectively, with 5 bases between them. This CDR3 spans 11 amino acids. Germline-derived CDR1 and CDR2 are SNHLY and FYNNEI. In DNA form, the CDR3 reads TGTGCCAGCAGCTTTTCAGATACGCAGTATTTT. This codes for CASSFSDTQYF.

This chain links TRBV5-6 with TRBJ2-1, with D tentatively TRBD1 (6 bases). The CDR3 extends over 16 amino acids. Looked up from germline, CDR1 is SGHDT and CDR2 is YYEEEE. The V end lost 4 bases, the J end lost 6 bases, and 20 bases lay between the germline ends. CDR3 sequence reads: CASSDQQGSPFNEQFF. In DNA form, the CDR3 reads TGTGCCAGCAGCGATCAACAGGGTTCCCCTTTCAATGAGCAGTTCTTC.